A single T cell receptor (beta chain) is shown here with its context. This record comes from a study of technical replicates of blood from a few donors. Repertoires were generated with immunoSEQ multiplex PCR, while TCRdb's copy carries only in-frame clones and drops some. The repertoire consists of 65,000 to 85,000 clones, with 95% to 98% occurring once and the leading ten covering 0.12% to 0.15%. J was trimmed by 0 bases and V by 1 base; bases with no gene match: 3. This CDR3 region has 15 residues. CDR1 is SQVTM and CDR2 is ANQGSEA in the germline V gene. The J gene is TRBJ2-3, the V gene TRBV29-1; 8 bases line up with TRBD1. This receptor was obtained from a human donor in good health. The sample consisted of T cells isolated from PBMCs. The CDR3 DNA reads TGCAGCGTTGAAGGGCAGGGGGCTAGCACAGATACGCAGTATTTT. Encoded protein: CSVEGQGASTDTQYF.